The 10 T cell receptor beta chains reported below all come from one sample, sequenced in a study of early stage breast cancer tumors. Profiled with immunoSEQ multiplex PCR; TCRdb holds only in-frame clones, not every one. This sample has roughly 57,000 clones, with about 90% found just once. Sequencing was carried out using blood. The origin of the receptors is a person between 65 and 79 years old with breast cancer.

CDR3 DNA: TGCGCCAGCTTAACAGGGTCAAACATTCAGTACTTC. Protein sequence: CASLTGSNIQYF. The chain combines TRBV5-1 with TRBJ2-4, with TRBD1 as a possible D gene (6 bases). The CDR3 loop spans 12 amino acids. With 7 bases removed from V and 6 bases from J, the gap between germline ends came to 11 bases. Germline V gives CDR1 SGHRS, CDR2 YFSETQ.

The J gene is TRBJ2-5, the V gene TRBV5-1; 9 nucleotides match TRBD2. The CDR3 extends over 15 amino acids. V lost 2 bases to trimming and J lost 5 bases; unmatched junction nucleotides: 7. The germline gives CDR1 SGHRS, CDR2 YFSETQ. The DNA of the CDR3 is TGCGCCAGCAGCTTTGGAGCGGGGGGAGAGGAGACCCAGTACTTC. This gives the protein CASSFGAGGEETQYF.

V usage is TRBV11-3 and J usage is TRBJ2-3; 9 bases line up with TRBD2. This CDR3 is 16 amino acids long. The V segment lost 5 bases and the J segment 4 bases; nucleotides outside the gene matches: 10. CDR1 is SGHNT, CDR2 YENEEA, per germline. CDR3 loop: CASSPRGSGGSDTQYF. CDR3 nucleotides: TGTGCCAGCAGCCCCCGTGGTAGCGGGGGATCAGATACGCAGTATTTT.

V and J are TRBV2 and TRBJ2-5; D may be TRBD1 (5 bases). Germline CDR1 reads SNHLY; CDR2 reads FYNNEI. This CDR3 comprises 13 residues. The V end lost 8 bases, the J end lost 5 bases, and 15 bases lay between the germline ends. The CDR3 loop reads CASSSDNSETQYF. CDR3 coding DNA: TGTGCCAGCTCTTCGGACAATTCGGAGACCCAGTACTTC. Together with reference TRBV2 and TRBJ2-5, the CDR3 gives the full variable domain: EPEVTQTPSHQVTQMGQEVILRCVPISNHLYFYWYRQILGQKVEFLVSFYNNEISEKSEIFDDQFSVERPDGSNFTLKIRSTKLEDSAMYFCASSSDNSETQYFGPGTRLLVL.

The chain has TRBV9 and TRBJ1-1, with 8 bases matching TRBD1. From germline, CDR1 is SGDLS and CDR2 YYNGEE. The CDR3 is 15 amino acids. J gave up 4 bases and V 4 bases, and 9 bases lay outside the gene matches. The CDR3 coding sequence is TGTGCCAGCAGCTCGAGGACAGGGCTCTTCACTGAAGCTTTCTTT. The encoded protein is CASSSRTGLFTEAFF. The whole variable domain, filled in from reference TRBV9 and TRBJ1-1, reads DSGVTQTPKHLITATGQRVTLRCSPRSGDLSVYWYQQSLDQGLQFLIQYYNGEERAKGNILERFSAQQFPDLHSELNLSSLELGDSALYFCASSSRTGLFTEAFFGQGTRLTVV.

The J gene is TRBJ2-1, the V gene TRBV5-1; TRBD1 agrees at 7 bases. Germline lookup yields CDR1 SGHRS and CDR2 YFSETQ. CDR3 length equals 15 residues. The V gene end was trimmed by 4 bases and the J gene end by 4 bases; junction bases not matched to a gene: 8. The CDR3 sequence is CASSRTGPSYNEQFF. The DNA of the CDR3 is TGCGCCAGCAGCCGGACAGGACCAAGTTACAATGAGCAGTTCTTC.

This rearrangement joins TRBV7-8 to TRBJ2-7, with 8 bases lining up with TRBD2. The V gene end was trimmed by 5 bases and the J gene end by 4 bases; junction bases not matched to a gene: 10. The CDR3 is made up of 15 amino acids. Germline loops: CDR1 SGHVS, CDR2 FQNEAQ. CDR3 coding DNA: TGTGCCAGCAGCCCGGCCAGCGGGAGTTGGTACGAGCAGTACTTC. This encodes CASSPASGSWYEQYF.

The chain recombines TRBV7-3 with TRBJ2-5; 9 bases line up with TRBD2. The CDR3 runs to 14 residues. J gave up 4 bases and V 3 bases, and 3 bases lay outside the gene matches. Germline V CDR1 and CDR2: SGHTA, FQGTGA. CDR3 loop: CASSFSGSGETQYF. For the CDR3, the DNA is TGTGCCAGCAGCTTTAGCGGGAGTGGAGAGACCCAGTACTTC.

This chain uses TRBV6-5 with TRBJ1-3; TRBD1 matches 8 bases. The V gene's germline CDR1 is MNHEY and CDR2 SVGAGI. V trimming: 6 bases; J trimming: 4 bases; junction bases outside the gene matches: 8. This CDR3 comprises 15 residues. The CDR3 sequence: CASSPDRAAGNTIYF. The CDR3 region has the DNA TGTGCCAGCAGCCCGGACAGGGCGGCGGGAAACACCATATATTTT.

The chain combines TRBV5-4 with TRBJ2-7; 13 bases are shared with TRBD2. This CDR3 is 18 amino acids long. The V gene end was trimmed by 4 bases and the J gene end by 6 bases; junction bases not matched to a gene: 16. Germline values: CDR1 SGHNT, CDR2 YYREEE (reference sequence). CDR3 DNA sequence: TGTGCCAGCAGCGGGGACAGGGAACTAGCGGGAGGGCTGGGCGAGCAGTACTTC. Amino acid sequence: CASSGDRELAGGLGEQYF.